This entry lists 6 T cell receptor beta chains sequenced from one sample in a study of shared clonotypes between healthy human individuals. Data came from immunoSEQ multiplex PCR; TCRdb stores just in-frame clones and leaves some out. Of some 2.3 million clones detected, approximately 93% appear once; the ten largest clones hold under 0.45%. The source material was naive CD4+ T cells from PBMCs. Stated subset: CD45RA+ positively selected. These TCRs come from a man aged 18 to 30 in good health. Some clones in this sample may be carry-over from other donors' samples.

This CDR3 is CASSPPGAGDMDEQFF. The CDR3 DNA is TGTGCCAGCAGCCCACCCGGTGCGGGAGATATGGATGAGCAGTTCTTC. The chain recombines TRBV9 with TRBJ2-1; TRBD2 matches at 7 bases. Trimming took 4 bases from V and 8 from J; bases not matched to a gene: 15. This CDR3 contains 16 residues. Germline loops: CDR1 SGDLS, CDR2 YYNGEE.

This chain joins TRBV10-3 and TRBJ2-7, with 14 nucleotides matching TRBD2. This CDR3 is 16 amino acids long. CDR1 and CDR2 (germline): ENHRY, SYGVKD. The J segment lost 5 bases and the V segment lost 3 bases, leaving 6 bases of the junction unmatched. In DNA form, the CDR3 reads TGTGCCATCAGTGAAAATGGGGGACTAGCGGGAGACGAGCAGTACTTC. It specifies CAISENGGLAGDEQYF.

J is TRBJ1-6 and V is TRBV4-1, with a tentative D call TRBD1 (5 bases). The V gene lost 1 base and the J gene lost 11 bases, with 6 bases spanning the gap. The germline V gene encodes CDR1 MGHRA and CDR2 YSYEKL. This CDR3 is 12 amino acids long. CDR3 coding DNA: TGCGCCAGCAGCCAAGGCAGGGCACCCCTCCACTTT. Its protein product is CASSQGRAPLHF.

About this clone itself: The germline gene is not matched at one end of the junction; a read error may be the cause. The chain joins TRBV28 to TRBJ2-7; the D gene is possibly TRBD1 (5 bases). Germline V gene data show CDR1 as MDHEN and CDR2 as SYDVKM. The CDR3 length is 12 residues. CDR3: CASSPPDSLVDF. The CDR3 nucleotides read TGTGCCAGCAGTCCTCCAGACAGCCTTGTGGACTTC.

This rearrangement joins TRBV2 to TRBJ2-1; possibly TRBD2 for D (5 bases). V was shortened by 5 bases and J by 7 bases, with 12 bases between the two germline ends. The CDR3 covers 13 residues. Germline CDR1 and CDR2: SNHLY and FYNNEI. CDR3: CASSPESGNEQFF. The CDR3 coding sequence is TGTGCCAGCAGTCCCGAGTCGGGAAATGAGCAGTTCTTC. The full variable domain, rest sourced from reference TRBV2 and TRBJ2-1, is EPEVTQTPSHQVTQMGQEVILRCVPISNHLYFYWYRQILGQKVEFLVSFYNNEISEKSEIFDDQFSVERPDGSNFTLKIRSTKLEDSAMYFCASSPESGNEQFFGPGTRLTVL.

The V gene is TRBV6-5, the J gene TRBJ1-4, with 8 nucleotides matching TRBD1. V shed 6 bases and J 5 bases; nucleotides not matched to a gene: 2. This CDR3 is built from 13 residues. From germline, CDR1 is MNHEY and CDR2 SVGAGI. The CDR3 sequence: CASSRGRNEKLFF. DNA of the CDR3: TGTGCCAGCAGCAGGGGGCGGAATGAAAAACTGTTTTTT.